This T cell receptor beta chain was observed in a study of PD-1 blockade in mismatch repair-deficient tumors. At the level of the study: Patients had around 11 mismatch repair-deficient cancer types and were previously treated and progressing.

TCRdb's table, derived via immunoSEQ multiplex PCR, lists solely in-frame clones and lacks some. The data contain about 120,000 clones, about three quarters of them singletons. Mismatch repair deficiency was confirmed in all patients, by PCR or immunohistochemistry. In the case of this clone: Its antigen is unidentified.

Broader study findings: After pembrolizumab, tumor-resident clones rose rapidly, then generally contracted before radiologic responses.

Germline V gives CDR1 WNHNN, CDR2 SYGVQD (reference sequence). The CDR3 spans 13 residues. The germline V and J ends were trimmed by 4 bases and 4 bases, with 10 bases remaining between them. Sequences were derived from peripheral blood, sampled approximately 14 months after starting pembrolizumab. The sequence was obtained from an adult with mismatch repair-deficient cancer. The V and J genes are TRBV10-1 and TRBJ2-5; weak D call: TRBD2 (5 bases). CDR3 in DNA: TGCGCCAGCAGTGGGCCCGGAGGAGAGACCCAGTACTTC. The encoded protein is CASSGPGGETQYF.